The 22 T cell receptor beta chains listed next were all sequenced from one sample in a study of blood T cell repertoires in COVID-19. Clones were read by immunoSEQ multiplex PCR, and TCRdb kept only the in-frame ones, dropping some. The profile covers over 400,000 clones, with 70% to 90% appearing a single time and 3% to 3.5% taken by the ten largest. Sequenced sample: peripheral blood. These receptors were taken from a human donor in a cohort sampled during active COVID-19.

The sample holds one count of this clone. Here the CDR3 reads CASSYGAVFWRVSTEAFF. CDR3 sequence (DNA): TGTGCCAGCAGTTACGGCGCGGTGTTTTGGCGCGTTAGCACTGAAGCTTTCTTT. The rearrangement links TRBV6-2 or TRBV6-3 to TRBJ1-1; unclear D gene. Trimming took off 2 bases at V and 4 bases at J, with 23 bases between the two ends. Per the germline V gene, CDR1 is MNHEY and CDR2 is SVGEGT. The CDR3 has 18 amino acids.

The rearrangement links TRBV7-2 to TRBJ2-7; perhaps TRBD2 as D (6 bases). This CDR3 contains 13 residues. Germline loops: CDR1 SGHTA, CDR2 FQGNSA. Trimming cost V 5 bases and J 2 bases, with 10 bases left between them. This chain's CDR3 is CASSRDSPYEQYF. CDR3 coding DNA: TGTGCCAGCAGCCGGGACTCTCCCTACGAGCAGTACTTC. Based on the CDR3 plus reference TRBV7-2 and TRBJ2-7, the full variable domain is GAGVSQSPSNKVTEKGKDVELRCDPISGHTALYWYRQSLGQGLEFLIYFQGNSAPDKSGLPSDRFSAERTGGSVSTLTIQRTQQEDSAVYLCASSRDSPYEQYFGPGTRLTVT.

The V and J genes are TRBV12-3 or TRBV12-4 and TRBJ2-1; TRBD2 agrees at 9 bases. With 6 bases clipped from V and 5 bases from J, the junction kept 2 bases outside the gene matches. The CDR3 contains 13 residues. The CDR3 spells CASRGLADNEQFF. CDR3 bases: TGTGCCAGCAGGGGACTAGCAGACAATGAGCAGTTCTTC.

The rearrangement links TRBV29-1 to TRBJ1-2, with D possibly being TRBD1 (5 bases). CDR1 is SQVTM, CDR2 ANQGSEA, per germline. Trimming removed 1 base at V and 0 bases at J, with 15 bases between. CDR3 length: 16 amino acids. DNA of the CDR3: TGCAGCGTTGAAGTTTACGGGACTATTTCTAACTATGGCTACACCTTC. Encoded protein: CSVEVYGTISNYGYTF.

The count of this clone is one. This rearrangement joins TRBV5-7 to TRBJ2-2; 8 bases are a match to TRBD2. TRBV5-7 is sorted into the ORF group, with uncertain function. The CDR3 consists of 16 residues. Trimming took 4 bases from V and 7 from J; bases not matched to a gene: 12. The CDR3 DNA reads TGTGCCAGCAGCCGTCGTAGCGGGATAGAAGTCGGGGAGCTGTTTTTT. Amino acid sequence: CASSRRSGIEVGELFF.

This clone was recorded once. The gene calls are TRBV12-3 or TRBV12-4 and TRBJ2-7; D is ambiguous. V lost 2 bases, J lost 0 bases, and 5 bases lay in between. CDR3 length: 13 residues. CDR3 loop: CASSLRLSYEQYF. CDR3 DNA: TGTGCCAGCAGTTTAAGACTCTCCTACGAGCAGTACTTC.

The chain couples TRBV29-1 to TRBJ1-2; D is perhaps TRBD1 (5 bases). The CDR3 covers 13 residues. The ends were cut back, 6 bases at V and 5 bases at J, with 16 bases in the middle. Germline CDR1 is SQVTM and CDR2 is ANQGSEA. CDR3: CSVPGGSGYGYTF. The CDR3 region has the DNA TGCAGCGTCCCGGGGGGGTCGGGGTATGGCTACACCTTC. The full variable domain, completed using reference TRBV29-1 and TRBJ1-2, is SAVISQKPSRDICQRGTSLTIQCQVDSQVTMMFWYRQQPGQSLTLIATANQGSEATYESGFVIDKFPISRPNLTFSTLTVSNMSPEDSSIYLCSVPGGSGYGYTFGSGTRLTVV.

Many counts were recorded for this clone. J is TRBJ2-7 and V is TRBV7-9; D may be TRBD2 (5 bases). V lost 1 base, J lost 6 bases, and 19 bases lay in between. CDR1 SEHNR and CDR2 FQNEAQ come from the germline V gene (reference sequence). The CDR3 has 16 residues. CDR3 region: CASSLVLATRSGEQYF. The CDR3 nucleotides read TGTGCCAGCAGCTTAGTTTTAGCGACCAGATCGGGCGAGCAGTACTTC.

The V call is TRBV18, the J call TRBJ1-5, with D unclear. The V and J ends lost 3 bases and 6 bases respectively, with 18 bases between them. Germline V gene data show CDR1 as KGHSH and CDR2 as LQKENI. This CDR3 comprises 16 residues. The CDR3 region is CASSPTTPQNLQPQHF. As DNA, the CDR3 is TGTGCCAGCTCACCTACCACCCCACAGAACCTTCAGCCCCAGCATTTT.

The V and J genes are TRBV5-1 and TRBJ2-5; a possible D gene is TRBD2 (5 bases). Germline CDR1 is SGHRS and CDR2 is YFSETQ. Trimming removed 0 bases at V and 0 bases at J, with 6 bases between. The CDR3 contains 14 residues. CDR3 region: CASSLGTYQETQYF. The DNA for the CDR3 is TGCGCCAGCAGCTTGGGGACTTACCAAGAGACCCAGTACTTC.

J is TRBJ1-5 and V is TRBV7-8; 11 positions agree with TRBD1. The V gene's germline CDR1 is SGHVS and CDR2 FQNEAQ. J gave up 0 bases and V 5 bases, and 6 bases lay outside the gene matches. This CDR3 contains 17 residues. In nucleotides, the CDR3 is TGTGCCAGCAGCCGGGACAGGGGGATTTATAGCAATCAGCCCCAGCATTTT. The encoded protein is CASSRDRGIYSNQPQHF.

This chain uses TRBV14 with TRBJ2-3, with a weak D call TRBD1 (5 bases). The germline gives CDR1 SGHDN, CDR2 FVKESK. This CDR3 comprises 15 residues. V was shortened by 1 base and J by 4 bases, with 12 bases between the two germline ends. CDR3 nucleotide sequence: TGTGCCAGCAGCCAAGCTAAAGGGGTTGCAGATACGCAGTATTTT. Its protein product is CASSQAKGVADTQYF.

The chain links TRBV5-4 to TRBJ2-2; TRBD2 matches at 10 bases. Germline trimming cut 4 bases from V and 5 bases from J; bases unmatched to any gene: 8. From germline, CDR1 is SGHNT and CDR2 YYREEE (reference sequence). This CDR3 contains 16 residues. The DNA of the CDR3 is TGTGCCAGCAGCGGACTAGCGGCTTCGTGGACCGGGGAGCTGTTTTTT. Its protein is CASSGLAASWTGELFF.

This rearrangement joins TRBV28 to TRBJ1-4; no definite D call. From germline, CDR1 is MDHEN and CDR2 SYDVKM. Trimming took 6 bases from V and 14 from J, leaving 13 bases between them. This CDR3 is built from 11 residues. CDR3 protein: CASRTQEVLFF. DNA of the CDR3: TGTGCCAGCAGAACTCAGGAAGTCCTGTTTTTT.

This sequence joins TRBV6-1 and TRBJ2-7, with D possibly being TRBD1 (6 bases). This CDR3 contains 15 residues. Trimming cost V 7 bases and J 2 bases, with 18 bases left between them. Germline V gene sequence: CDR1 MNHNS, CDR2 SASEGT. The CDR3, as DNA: TGTGCCAGCACCAACGGACAGATAAACCCCTACGAGCAGTACTTC. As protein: CASTNGQINPYEQYF.

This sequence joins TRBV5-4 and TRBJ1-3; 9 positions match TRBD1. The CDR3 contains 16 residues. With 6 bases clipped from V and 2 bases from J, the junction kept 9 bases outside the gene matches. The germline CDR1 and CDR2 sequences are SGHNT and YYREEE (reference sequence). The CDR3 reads CASTNKQGAPGNTIYF. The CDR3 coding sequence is TGTGCCAGCACCAATAAACAGGGGGCGCCTGGAAACACCATATATTTT.

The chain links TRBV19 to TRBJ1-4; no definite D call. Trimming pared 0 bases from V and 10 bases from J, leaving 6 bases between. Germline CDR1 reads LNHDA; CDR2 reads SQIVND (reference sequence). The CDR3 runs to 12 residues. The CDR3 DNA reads TGTGCCAGTAGTATAGATCGCGGAAAACTGTTTTTT. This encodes CASSIDRGKLFF.

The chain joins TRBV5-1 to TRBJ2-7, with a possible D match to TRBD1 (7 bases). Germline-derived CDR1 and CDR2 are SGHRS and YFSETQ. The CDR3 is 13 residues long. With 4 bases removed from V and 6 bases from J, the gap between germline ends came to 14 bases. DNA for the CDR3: TGCGCCAGCAGCCCGCGACAGGGAGGCGAGCAGTACTTC. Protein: CASSPRQGGEQYF.

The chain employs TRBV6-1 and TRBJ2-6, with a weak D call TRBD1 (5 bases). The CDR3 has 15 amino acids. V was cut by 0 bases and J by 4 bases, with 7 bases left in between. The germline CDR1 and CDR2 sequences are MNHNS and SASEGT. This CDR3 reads CASSEAGVGANVLTF. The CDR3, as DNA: TGTGCCAGCAGTGAAGCAGGGGTCGGGGCCAACGTCCTGACTTTC.

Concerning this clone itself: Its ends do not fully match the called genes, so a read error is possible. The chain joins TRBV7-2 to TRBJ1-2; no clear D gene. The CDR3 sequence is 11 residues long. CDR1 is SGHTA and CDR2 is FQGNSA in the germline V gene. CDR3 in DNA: TGTGCCAGCAGCTTAGAAGTCCGGACTTACTTC. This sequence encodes CASSLEVRTYF.

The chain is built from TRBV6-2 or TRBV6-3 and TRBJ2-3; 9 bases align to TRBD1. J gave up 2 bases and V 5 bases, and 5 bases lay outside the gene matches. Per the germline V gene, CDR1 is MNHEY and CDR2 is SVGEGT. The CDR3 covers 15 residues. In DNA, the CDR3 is TGTGCCAGCAGTGCTCGGGACAGGGTCACAGATACGCAGTATTTT. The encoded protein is CASSARDRVTDTQYF.

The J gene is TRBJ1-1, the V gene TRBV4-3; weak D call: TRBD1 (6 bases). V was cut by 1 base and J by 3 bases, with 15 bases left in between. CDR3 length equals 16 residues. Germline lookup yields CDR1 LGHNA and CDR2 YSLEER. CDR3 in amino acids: CASSQVLGGEDTEAFF. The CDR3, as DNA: TGCGCCAGCAGCCAAGTGCTAGGGGGGGAAGACACTGAAGCTTTCTTT.